Included here is one T cell receptor beta chain sequence, with context. The sample belongs to a study of radiotherapy plus CTLA-4 blockade in lung cancer. The table came from immunoSEQ multiplex PCR; TCRdb's copy has only in-frame clones and leaves some out. The sample carries approximately 99,000 clones, 88% recorded once. The CDR3 length is 14 residues. Germline CDR1 SGHNT, CDR2 YYREEE (reference sequence). With 2 bases clipped from V and 4 bases from J, the junction kept 4 bases outside the gene matches. The source material was peripheral blood, sampled from a patient treated with radiotherapy plus ipilimumab. The chain employs TRBV5-4 and TRBJ2-7, with 9 bases aligning to TRBD1. The sequence was obtained from a human donor with non-small cell lung cancer that progressed on radiotherapy plus ipilimumab. CDR3 bases: TGTGCCAGCAGCTTTTCAGGACAGGGGTACGAGCAGTACTTC. Amino acid sequence: CASSFSGQGYEQYF.